A selection of T cell receptor beta chains follows, all from one sample in a study of T cell responses to AZD1222 COVID-19 vaccine. The protocol was immunoSEQ multiplex PCR, while the TCRdb copy is restricted to in-frame clones and leaves out a portion. The data show more than 110,000 clones, under 95% seen once. This material consisted of peripheral blood, taken on day 0 of AZD1222 vaccination. The receptor source for this set is an adult in good health. Each CDR3 is given with its conserved first and last residue. D genes are given only for firm matches. Clone size is given for some rows only: seen once, a few or many times, or a class if the clone is expanded.

j_gene: TRBJ2-3
abundance: .
d_gene: .
v_gene: TRBV27
CDR3nt: TGTGCCAGCAGTTTTTTAGGACAGGATACGCAGTATTTT
CDR3aa: CASSFLGQDTQYF

j_gene: TRBJ2-2
abundance: .
d_gene: TRBD2
v_gene: TRBV7-2
CDR3nt: TGTGCCAGCAGCTTAGCGCGAAGGCGGGAGGGCCGTCGAGCCGGGGAGCTGTTTTTT
CDR3aa: CASSLARRREGRRAGELFF

j_gene: TRBJ2-2
abundance: .
d_gene: TRBD2
v_gene: TRBV13
CDR3nt: TGTGCCAGCAGCCAGACTAGCGGGAACACCGGGGAGCTGTTTTTT
CDR3aa: CASSQTSGNTGELFF

j_gene: TRBJ1-6
abundance: .
d_gene: TRBD1
v_gene: TRBV14
CDR3nt: TGTGCCAGCAGCCAGAGACAGGGTTTCGGGAATTCACCCCTCCACTTT
CDR3aa: CASSQRQGFGNSPLHF

j_gene: TRBJ1-4
abundance: once
d_gene: .
v_gene: TRBV7-9
CDR3nt: TGTGCCAGCAGCTCAATAGGGACGGATGAAAAACTGTTTTTT
CDR3aa: CASSSIGTDEKLFF

j_gene: TRBJ1-2
abundance: .
d_gene: .
v_gene: TRBV21-1
CDR3nt: TGTGCCAGCAGCAAAGGGCAGGGCAACTATGGCTACACCTTC
CDR3aa: CASSKGQGNYGYTF

j_gene: TRBJ1-5
abundance: .
d_gene: .
v_gene: TRBV28
CDR3nt: TGTGCCAGCGCCCAATCAGGGTATGATGTCAATCAGCCCCAGCATTTT
CDR3aa: CASAQSGYDVNQPQHF

j_gene: TRBJ2-7
abundance: .
d_gene: TRBD1
v_gene: TRBV30
CDR3nt: TGTGCCTGGAGTGCCGGGACAGCCTACGAGCAGTACTTC
CDR3aa: CAWSAGTAYEQYF

j_gene: TRBJ2-2
abundance: .
d_gene: .
v_gene: TRBV7-3
CDR3nt: TGTGCCAGCAGCTTGGGACTTGACACCGGGGAGCTGTTTTTT
CDR3aa: CASSLGLDTGELFF

j_gene: TRBJ2-5
abundance: .
d_gene: .
v_gene: TRBV2
CDR3nt: TGTGCCAGCAGTGGGGGGATTGACAGAGCTCAAGAGACCCAGTACTTC
CDR3aa: CASSGGIDRAQETQYF

j_gene: TRBJ2-4
abundance: .
d_gene: TRBD1
v_gene: TRBV23-1
CDR3nt: TGCGCCAGCAGTCAGCCCGGGACAGCAAGGGATCTAGCCAAAAACATTCAGTACTTC
CDR3aa: CASSQPGTARDLAKNIQYF

j_gene: TRBJ2-3
abundance: .
d_gene: TRBD2
v_gene: TRBV7-6
CDR3nt: TGTGCCAGCAGCTTAACGGGGCTAGCGGGAAGCACAGATACGCAGTATTTT
CDR3aa: CASSLTGLAGSTDTQYF

j_gene: TRBJ1-6
abundance: .
d_gene: TRBD1
v_gene: TRBV5-4
CDR3nt: TGTGCCAGCAGGGATACACAGGGGAAGAGTTCACCCCTCCACTTT
CDR3aa: CASRDTQGKSSPLHF

j_gene: TRBJ2-3
abundance: .
d_gene: .
v_gene: TRBV5-4
CDR3nt: TGTGCCAGCAGCACGATTACAGATACGCAGTATTTT
CDR3aa: CASSTITDTQYF

j_gene: TRBJ2-7
abundance: .
d_gene: .
v_gene: TRBV7-8
CDR3nt: TGTGCCAGCAGCTTAGCTTTGTATGGCACCTACGAGCAGTACTTC
CDR3aa: CASSLALYGTYEQYF

j_gene: TRBJ1-5
abundance: .
d_gene: TRBD1
v_gene: TRBV6-5
CDR3nt: TGTGCCAGCAGGAAGACAGGGCGGAATCAGCCCCAGCATTTT
CDR3aa: CASRKTGRNQPQHF

j_gene: TRBJ2-1
abundance: .
d_gene: TRBD2
v_gene: TRBV7-7
CDR3nt: TGTGCCAGCAGCTTAGCGGGACTAGCGGGAGTGAATGAGCAGTTCTTC
CDR3aa: CASSLAGLAGVNEQFF

j_gene: TRBJ1-1
abundance: .
d_gene: .
v_gene: TRBV27
CDR3nt: TGTGCCAGCGGACCTACCCGGGACGGCACTGAAGCTTTCTTT
CDR3aa: CASGPTRDGTEAFF

j_gene: TRBJ1-6
abundance: .
d_gene: .
v_gene: TRBV2
CDR3nt: TGTGCCGGGTCACGGGACCAAGGTTCACCCCTCCACTTT
CDR3aa: CAGSRDQGSPLHF

j_gene: TRBJ1-1
abundance: .
d_gene: TRBD1
v_gene: TRBV7-8
CDR3nt: TGTGCCAGCAGCTTATTAGCGGCAGGGGGAGCTTTCTTT
CDR3aa: CASSLLAAGGAFF

j_gene: TRBJ1-1
abundance: .
d_gene: .
v_gene: TRBV5-5
CDR3nt: TGTGCCAGCAGCTCCCGTCCAGACCCAATGAACACTGAAGCTTTCTTT
CDR3aa: CASSSRPDPMNTEAFF

j_gene: TRBJ1-1
abundance: .
d_gene: .
v_gene: TRBV27
CDR3nt: TGTGCCAGCAGTTCAGACTCAGGACTGAACACTGAAGCTTTCTTT
CDR3aa: CASSSDSGLNTEAFF

j_gene: TRBJ1-2
abundance: .
d_gene: .
v_gene: TRBV6-6
CDR3nt: TGTGCCAGCATCCCGGCAGGTGCTAACTATGGCTACACCTTC
CDR3aa: CASIPAGANYGYTF

j_gene: TRBJ2-7
abundance: .
d_gene: .
v_gene: TRBV19
CDR3nt: TGTGCCAGTAGTATGTTCGTGGGAGTGACCTACGAGCAGTACTTC
CDR3aa: CASSMFVGVTYEQYF

j_gene: TRBJ2-7
abundance: .
d_gene: .
v_gene: TRBV28
CDR3nt: TGTGCCAGCAGTTTCCCGAGACAACTCTCCTACGAGCAGTACTTC
CDR3aa: CASSFPRQLSYEQYF